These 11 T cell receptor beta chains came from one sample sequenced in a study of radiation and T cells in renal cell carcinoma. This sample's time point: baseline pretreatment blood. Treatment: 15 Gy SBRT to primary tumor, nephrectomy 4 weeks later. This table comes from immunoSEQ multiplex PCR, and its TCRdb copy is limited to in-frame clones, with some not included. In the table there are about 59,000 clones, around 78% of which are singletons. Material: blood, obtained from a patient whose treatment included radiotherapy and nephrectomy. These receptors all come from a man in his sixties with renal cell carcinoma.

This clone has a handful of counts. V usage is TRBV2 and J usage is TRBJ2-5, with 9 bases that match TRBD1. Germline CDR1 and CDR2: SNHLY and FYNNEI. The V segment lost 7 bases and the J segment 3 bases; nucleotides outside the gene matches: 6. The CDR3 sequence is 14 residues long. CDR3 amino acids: CASNPGQGEETQYF. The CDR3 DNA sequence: TGTGCCAGCAACCCGGGACAGGGTGAAGAGACCCAGTACTTC.

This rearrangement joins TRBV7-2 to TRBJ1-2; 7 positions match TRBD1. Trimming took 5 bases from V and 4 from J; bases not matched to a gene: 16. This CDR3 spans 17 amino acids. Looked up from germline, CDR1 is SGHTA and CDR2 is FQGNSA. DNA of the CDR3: TGTGCCAGCAGCACCTCTAGGACAGGAAAAACCGTCTATGGCTACACCTTC. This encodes CASSTSRTGKTVYGYTF.

The CDR3 loop reads CASSQAPSAGGELFF. For the CDR3, the DNA is TGTGCCAGCAGCCAAGCCCCTAGCGCGGGCGGGGAGCTGTTTTTT. This chain links TRBV4-2 with TRBJ2-2, with D maybe TRBD2 (6 bases). V lost 1 base to trimming and J lost 7 bases, with 13 bases between them. CDR1 LGHNA and CDR2 YNFKEQ come from the germline V gene. The CDR3 contains 15 residues.

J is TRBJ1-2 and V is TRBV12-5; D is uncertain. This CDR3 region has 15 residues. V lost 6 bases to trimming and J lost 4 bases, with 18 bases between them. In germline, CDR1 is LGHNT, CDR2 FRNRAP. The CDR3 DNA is TGTGCTAGTGGGCGTACGGAAGGGTTTATCTATGGCTACACCTTC. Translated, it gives CASGRTEGFIYGYTF.

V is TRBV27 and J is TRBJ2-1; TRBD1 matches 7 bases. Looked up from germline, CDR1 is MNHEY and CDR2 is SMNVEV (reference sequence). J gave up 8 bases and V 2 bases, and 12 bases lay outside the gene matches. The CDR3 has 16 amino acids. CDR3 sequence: CASSLRQGLLGDEQFF. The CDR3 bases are TGTGCCAGCAGTTTAAGACAGGGCCTGCTTGGGGATGAGCAGTTCTTC.

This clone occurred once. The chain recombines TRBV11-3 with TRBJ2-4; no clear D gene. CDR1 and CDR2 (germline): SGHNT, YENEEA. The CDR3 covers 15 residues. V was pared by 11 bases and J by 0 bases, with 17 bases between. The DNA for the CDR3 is TGTGCCTTCCTAAGTCGTGTCGGAGCCAAAAACATTCAGTACTTC. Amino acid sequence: CAFLSRVGAKNIQYF. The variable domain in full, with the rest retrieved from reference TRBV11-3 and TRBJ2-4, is EAGVVQSPRYKIIEKKQPVAFWCNPISGHNTLYWYLQNLGQGPELLIRYENEEAVDDSQLPKDRFSAERLKGVDSTLKIQPAELGDSAVYLCAFLSRVGAKNIQYFGAGTRLSVL.

CDR3 protein: CASSLLAGSYGYTF. CDR3 DNA sequence: TGTGCCAGCAGTTTATTGGCGGGGAGCTATGGCTACACCTTC. The chain carries TRBV27 and TRBJ1-2; D not resolved. The V gene's germline CDR1 is MNHEY and CDR2 SMNVEV (reference sequence). The CDR3 is 14 amino acids. V dropped 1 base and J dropped 4 bases, with 10 bases sitting between them.

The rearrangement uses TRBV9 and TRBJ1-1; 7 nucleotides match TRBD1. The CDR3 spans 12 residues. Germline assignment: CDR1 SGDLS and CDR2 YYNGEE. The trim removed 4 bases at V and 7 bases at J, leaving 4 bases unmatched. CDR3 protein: CASSPGGGEAFF. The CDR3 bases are TGTGCCAGCAGCCCAGGGGGAGGTGAAGCTTTCTTT.

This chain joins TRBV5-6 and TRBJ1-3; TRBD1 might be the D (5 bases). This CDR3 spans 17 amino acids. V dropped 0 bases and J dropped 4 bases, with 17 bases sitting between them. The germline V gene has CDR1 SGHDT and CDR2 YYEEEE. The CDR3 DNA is TGTGCCAGCAGCTTGGTGTCGGGGGGGTCCGACGGAAACACCATATATTTT. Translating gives CASSLVSGGSDGNTIYF. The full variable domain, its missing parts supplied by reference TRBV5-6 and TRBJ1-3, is DAGVTQSPTHLIKTRGQQVTLRCSPKSGHDTVSWYQQALGQGPQFIFQYYEEEERQRGNFPDRFSGHQFPNYSSELNVNALLLGDSALYLCASSLVSGGSDGNTIYFGEGSWLTVV.

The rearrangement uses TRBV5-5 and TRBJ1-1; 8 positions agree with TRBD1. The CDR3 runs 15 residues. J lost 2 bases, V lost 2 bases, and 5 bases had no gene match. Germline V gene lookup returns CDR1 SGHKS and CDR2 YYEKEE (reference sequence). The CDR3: CASSFSDRGNTEAFF. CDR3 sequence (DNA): TGTGCCAGCAGCTTCTCCGACAGGGGAAACACTGAAGCTTTCTTT.

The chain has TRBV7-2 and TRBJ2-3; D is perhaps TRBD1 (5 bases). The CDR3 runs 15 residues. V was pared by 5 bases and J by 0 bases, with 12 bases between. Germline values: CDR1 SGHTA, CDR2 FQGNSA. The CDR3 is CASSQGLGSTDTQYF. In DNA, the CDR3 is TGTGCCAGCAGCCAGGGTTTAGGTAGCACAGATACGCAGTATTTT.